Listed here are 10 T cell receptor beta chains from one sample, sequenced in a study of T cell responses to AZD1222 COVID-19 vaccine. Clones were read by immunoSEQ multiplex PCR, and TCRdb kept only the in-frame ones, dropping some. Of roughly 140,000 clones listed, 90% to 95% are singletons. The source was peripheral blood, collected after recovery from COVID-19. These receptors were obtained from an adult who had recovered from COVID-19.

This clone was seen more than once but under ten times. The chain uses TRBV6-5 and TRBJ1-1; TRBD1 matches 8 bases. The germline gives CDR1 MNHEY, CDR2 SVGAGI. This CDR3 region has 14 residues. Trimming removed 6 bases from V and 1 base from J; junction bases left unmatched: 4. CDR3 bases: TGTGCCAGCAGCCCCGACAGGGGGAACACTGAAGCTTTCTTT. The encoded protein is CASSPDRGNTEAFF.

This clone is a singleton in its sample. This sequence joins TRBV7-3 and TRBJ2-2; TRBD1 matches 9 bases. Germline CDR1 reads SGHTA; CDR2 reads FQGTGA. The CDR3 totals 17 residues. Germline trimming cut 5 bases from V and 1 base from J; bases unmatched to any gene: 8. CDR3 amino acids: CASSPDRGRLNTGELFF. CDR3 DNA sequence: TGTGCCAGCAGCCCGGACAGGGGCCGATTGAACACCGGGGAGCTGTTTTTT.

This sequence joins TRBV27 and TRBJ2-2, with D uncertain. Germline V gives CDR1 MNHEY, CDR2 SMNVEV (reference sequence). Deletions cut 5 bases from V and 4 bases from J, with 5 bases between. The CDR3 sequence is 12 residues long. CDR3 nucleotides: TGTGCCAGCAGTCCGATCACCGGGGAGCTGTTTTTT. This sequence encodes CASSPITGELFF.

V gene TRBV3-1 (or the pseudogene TRBV3-2) combines with J gene TRBJ2-1; no clear D. V shed 1 base and J shed 10 bases, with 8 bases lying between them. The CDR3 runs 12 residues. From germline, CDR1 is LGHDT and CDR2 YNNKEL (reference sequence). This CDR3 is CASSQVLQEQFF. Here the CDR3 DNA reads TGTGCCAGCAGCCAAGTTTTACAGGAGCAGTTCTTC.

V gene TRBV6-5 combines with J gene TRBJ1-1; TRBD1 is a possible D gene (6 bases). The length of the CDR3 is 15 residues. V lost 5 bases, J lost 0 bases, and 13 bases lay in between. Germline lookup yields CDR1 MNHEY and CDR2 SVGAGI. CDR3 coding DNA: TGTGCCAGCAGTCTCCGGACAGAATTGAACACTGAAGCTTTCTTT. It is translated as CASSLRTELNTEAFF.

This rearrangement joins TRBV9 to TRBJ2-3; 8 nucleotides line up with TRBD2. The germline V gene encodes CDR1 SGDLS and CDR2 YYNGEE. V shed 3 bases, J shed 4 bases, and the junction held 7 bases outside the gene matches. The CDR3 is made up of 15 amino acids. CDR3 in DNA: TGTGCCAGCAGCGCGGGAGGGCTAGTATCAGATACGCAGTATTTT. Encoded protein: CASSAGGLVSDTQYF.

The chain employs TRBV2 and TRBJ2-3; D possibly corresponds to TRBD1 (5 bases). CDR3 size: 15 residues. V was cut by 5 bases and J by 5 bases, with 17 bases left in between. The germline gives CDR1 SNHLY, CDR2 FYNNEI. Written as DNA, the CDR3 is TGTGCCAGCAGTAAGGATGTAGGGGTCGGAGATACGCAGTATTTT. Translation: CASSKDVGVGDTQYF. Based on the CDR3 plus reference TRBV2 and TRBJ2-3, the full variable domain is EPEVTQTPSHQVTQMGQEVILRCVPISNHLYFYWYRQILGQKVEFLVSFYNNEISEKSEIFDDQFSVERPDGSNFTLKIRSTKLEDSAMYFCASSKDVGVGDTQYFGPGTRLTVL.

This clone was picked up a small number of times. The V call is TRBV6-5, the J call TRBJ2-5; 9 nucleotides align to TRBD2. The junction had 8 bases not matched to a gene; V was cut back by 4 bases and J by 5 bases. This CDR3 is built from 15 residues. CDR1 is MNHEY and CDR2 is SVGAGI in the germline V gene. The CDR3: CASSSPASGMETQYF. As DNA, the CDR3 is TGTGCCAGCAGTTCTCCTGCTAGCGGGATGGAGACCCAGTACTTC.

The genes are TRBV28 and TRBJ1-1; no clear D gene. The CDR3 consists of 13 residues. CDR1 and CDR2 (germline): MDHEN, SYDVKM. Trimming stripped 7 bases from V and 2 bases from J, with 11 bases between. The CDR3 region is CASIAMGNTEAFF. Here the CDR3 DNA reads TGTGCCAGCATAGCTATGGGAAACACTGAAGCTTTCTTT.

The chain has TRBV30 and TRBJ1-3, with no clear D. V was trimmed by 2 bases and J by 0 bases, leaving 11 bases between them. From germline, CDR1 is GTSNPN and CDR2 SVGIG (reference sequence). CDR3 length equals 15 residues. The CDR3 DNA reads TGTGCCTGGAGTCCCCACCGGGGCTCTGGAAACACCATATATTTT. Protein: CAWSPHRGSGNTIYF. Drawing the rest from reference TRBV30 and TRBJ1-3, the complete variable domain is SQTIHQWPATLVQPVGSPLSLECTVEGTSNPNLYWYRQAAGRGLQLLFYSVGIGQISSEVPQNLSASRPQDRQFILSSKKLLLSDSGFYLCAWSPHRGSGNTIYFGEGSWLTVV.